Presented here are 2 T cell receptor beta chains from one specimen sequenced in a study of T cells in Graves' hyperthyroidism and ophthalmopathy. RNA transcripts were the template for amplifying TCR beta CDR3 regions. First-round RT-PCR targeting the TCR CDR3 was performed with the HTBI primer set. TCRdb independently ran MiXCR on the multiplex PCR reads; one entry per CDR3 protein. The table shows around 600,000 distinct CDR3 sequences, with 14% occurring only once. Source material: blood. These receptors were collected from a young woman with Graves' ophthalmopathy.

In its sample, this clonotype was seen many times. The gene calls are TRBV19 and TRBJ1-2; weak D call: TRBD1 (6 bases). Germline loops: CDR1 LNHDA, CDR2 SQIVND (reference sequence). The CDR3 runs 14 residues. The germline V and J ends were trimmed by 7 bases and 3 bases, with 15 bases remaining between them. DNA for the CDR3: TGTGCCAGTAAGGCAAGCGGGGGCGACTATGGCTACACCTTC. This codes for CASKASGGDYGYTF.

This clonotype was observed many times. This chain joins TRBV24-1 and TRBJ2-1; D unresolved. CDR1 and CDR2 (germline): KGHDR, SFDVKD. This CDR3 has 15 residues. Trimming took off 5 bases at V and 0 bases at J, with 10 bases between the two ends. The CDR3 coding sequence is TGTGCCACCAGTGCCGGTAGCCTCTCCTACAATGAGCAGTTCTTC. Its protein is CATSAGSLSYNEQFF.